These T cell receptor beta chains were read from a single sample in a study of response to subunit inactivated influenza vaccine. TCRdb re-called the RT-PCR reads through MiXCR, storing one row per CDR3 protein. Counted here are roughly 650,000 distinct CDR3 sequences, 15% to 17% occurring once; the ten biggest clones make up around a tenth. The sample was PBMCs from blood, taken 11 to 12 days after vaccination. The receptors here all came from a man aged 45 to 65 who received an inactivated influenza vaccine. The CDR3 runs from the conserved cysteine through the conserved F or W. A D gene is named only where the DNA matches it firmly. Expanded clones get a size class; other rows say once, few or many, or leave the size out.

.	TRBV7-3	TRBJ2-3	few	CASSPTPGTRTDTQYF	TGTGCCAGCAGCCCCACCCCGGGGACCCGCACAGATACGCAGTATTTT
.	TRBV3-1	TRBJ1-3	.	CASSQRESGNTIYF	TGTGCCAGCAGCCAACGGGAAAGTGGAAACACCATATATTTT
.	TRBV10-2	TRBJ2-3	many	CASSEGVAVTDTQYF	TGCGCCAGCAGTGAGGGGGTAGCGGTCACAGATACGCAGTATTTT
.	TRBV19	TRBJ1-2	few	CASSRDMAYGYTF	TGTGCCAGTAGCAGGGACATGGCCTATGGCTACACCTTC
.	TRBV4-2	TRBJ1-2	.	CASSPGLLGYTF	TGTGCCAGCAGCCCTGGGCTCCTCGGCTACACCTTC
TRBD1	TRBV5-1	TRBJ2-1	.	CASSIQGARDFNEQFF	TGCGCCAGCAGCATACAGGGGGCGCGGGATTTCAATGAGCAGTTCTTC
.	TRBV20-1	TRBJ2-3	few	CSAGVLPRTDTQYF	TGCAGTGCCGGGGTCCTTCCTCGCACAGATACGCAGTATTTT
.	TRBV5-1	TRBJ2-1	.	CASSLEAAIGEQFF	TGCGCCAGCAGCTTGGAGGCAGCGATCGGGGAGCAGTTCTTC
.	TRBV5-1	TRBJ2-5	.	CASSETGTQYF	TGCGCCAGCAGCGAGACGGGGACCCAGTACTTC
.	TRBV5-1	TRBJ2-5	.	CASSLAGTTGGETQYF	TGCGCCAGCAGCTTGGCAGGGACCACCGGGGGAGAGACCCAGTACTTC
TRBD1	TRBV24-1	TRBJ2-3	many	CATSEPGTGGDTQYF	TGTGCCACCAGTGAACCCGGGACAGGGGGAGATACGCAGTATTTT
TRBD1	TRBV3-1	TRBJ1-1	few	CASSQGQVNTEAFF	TGTGCCAGCAGCCAGGGACAGGTGAACACTGAAGCTTTCTTT
TRBD1	TRBV18	TRBJ2-3	few	CASSPPDRRPDTQYF	TGTGCCAGCTCACCACCGGACAGGAGGCCAGATACGCAGTATTTT
TRBD2	TRBV11-2	TRBJ2-7	few	CASSSSGGVYEQYF	TGTGCCAGCAGCTCCAGCGGGGGGGTCTACGAGCAGTACTTC
TRBD1	TRBV3-1	TRBJ1-2	few	CASSQETWRGQHYGYTF	TGTGCCAGCAGCCAGGAAACTTGGCGGGGACAGCACTATGGCTACACCTTC
.	TRBV7-2	TRBJ1-4	.	CASSPRGRTNEKLFF	TGTGCCAGCAGCCCGCGAGGGAGAACTAATGAAAAACTGTTTTTT
.	TRBV4-3	TRBJ2-5	.	CASSSSRQETQYF	TGCGCCAGCAGTTCTTCTAGACAAGAGACCCAGTACTTC
TRBD2	TRBV12-3/TRBV12-4	TRBJ2-3	.	CASTTGLAGGSTQYF	TGTGCCAGCACCACGGGACTAGCGGGGGGAAGTACGCAGTATTTT
.	TRBV18	TRBJ2-3	.	CASSPPVRYSTDTQYF	TGTGCCAGCTCACCACCGGTCAGGTATTCCACAGATACGCAGTATTTT
.	TRBV6-2/TRBV6-3	TRBJ2-7	many	CASSSLRGYEQYF	TGTGCCAGCAGTTCGCTAAGGGGTTACGAGCAGTACTTC
.	TRBV20-1	TRBJ1-5	.	CSARSVNNQPQHF	TGCAGTGCCCGGTCGGTTAACAATCAGCCCCAGCATTTT